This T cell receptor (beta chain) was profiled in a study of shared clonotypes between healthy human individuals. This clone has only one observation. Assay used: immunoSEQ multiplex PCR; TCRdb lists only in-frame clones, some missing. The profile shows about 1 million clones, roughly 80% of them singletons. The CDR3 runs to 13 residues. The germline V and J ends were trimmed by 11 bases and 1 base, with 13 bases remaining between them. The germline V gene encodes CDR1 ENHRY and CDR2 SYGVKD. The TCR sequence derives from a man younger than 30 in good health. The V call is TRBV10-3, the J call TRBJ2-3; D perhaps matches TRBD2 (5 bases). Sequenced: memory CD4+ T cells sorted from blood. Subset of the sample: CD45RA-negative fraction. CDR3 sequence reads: CALSVSGTDTQYF. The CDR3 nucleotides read TGTGCCCTAAGCGTTAGCGGCACAGATACGCAGTATTTT.